Only a few counts were recorded for the clone carrying this TCR beta chain. The time point denotes: patch test 1, 2 weeks after DPC sensitization. Treatment reported: therapeutic diphenylcyclopropenone sensitization with weekly scalp DPC. The data are from a study of human T cells and chemical hapten exposure. TCRdb ran MiXCR on the RACE reads and lists one entry per CDR3 protein. The table records roughly 86,000 distinct CDR3 sequences, under 12% of them present only once. The CDR3 spans 13 residues. Germline loops: CDR1 LNHDA, CDR2 SQIVND (reference sequence). Trimming shortened V by 9 bases and J by 5 bases, and 16 bases separated the two germline ends.

This specimen consisted of whole blood, obtained in connection with sensitization to the hapten diphenylcyclopropenone (DPC). This chain joins TRBV19 and TRBJ1-2; no clear D. The source of this sequence is a man between 40 and 49 years old with alopecia areata. Some clones in this sample may be carry-over from other donors' samples. CDR3 sequence reads: CASGRGPTYGYTF. The CDR3, as DNA: TGTGCCAGCGGTCGCGGGCCGACATATGGCTACACCTTC. Full variable domain (missing parts from reference TRBV19 and TRBJ1-2): DGGITQSPKYLFRKEGQNVTLSCEQNLNHDAMYWYRQDPGQGLRLIYYSQIVNDFQKGDIAEGYSVSREKKESFPLTVTSAQKNPTAFYLCASGRGPTYGYTFGSGTRLTVV.